These T cell receptor beta chains were read from a single sample in a study of siplizumab effects on memory and regulatory T cells. Sequencing used immunoSEQ multiplex PCR; TCRdb keeps in-frame clones, though not all of them. The data contain over 95,000 clones, about 93% of them singletons. Material for sequencing was non-Treg CD4+ T cells sorted from blood. Every receptor here comes from a human donor in good health. The CDR3 runs from the conserved cysteine through the conserved F or W. Fields, in order: D gene, J gene, clone size, V gene, CDR3 protein, CDR3 DNA. The D gene is left open where the match is weak. Rows may omit the clone size; those that give it use once, few, many or a size class.

D gene: TRBD2; J gene: TRBJ2-7; clone size: -; V gene: TRBV11-2; CDR3 protein: CASSQIAGGPYEQYF; CDR3 DNA: TGTGCCAGCAGCCAGATAGCGGGGGGGCCGTACGAGCAGTACTTC
D gene: TRBD2; J gene: TRBJ2-5; clone size: once; V gene: TRBV5-1; CDR3 protein: CASSTGLAGQETQYF; CDR3 DNA: TGCGCCAGCAGCACCGGACTAGCGGGGCAAGAGACCCAGTACTTC
D gene: TRBD1; J gene: TRBJ1-6; clone size: -; V gene: TRBV5-3; CDR3 protein: CARSLGGTGGLGVNGTPSSPLHF; CDR3 DNA: TGTGCCAGAAGCTTGGGGGGGACAGGGGGCTTAGGGGTAAACGGGACACCTTCTTCACCCCTCCACTTT
D gene: TRBD2; J gene: TRBJ2-2; clone size: -; V gene: TRBV7-2; CDR3 protein: CASSSGLAGNTGELFF; CDR3 DNA: TGTGCCAGCAGCTCCGGACTAGCGGGGAACACCGGGGAGCTGTTTTTT
D gene: -; J gene: TRBJ2-3; clone size: -; V gene: TRBV11-3; CDR3 protein: CASSLNTDTQYF; CDR3 DNA: TGTGCCAGCAGCCTCAACACAGATACGCAGTATTTT
D gene: -; J gene: TRBJ1-3; clone size: -; V gene: TRBV7-9; CDR3 protein: CASRPGGAGGNTIYF; CDR3 DNA: TGTGCCAGCAGACCCGGGGGCGCCGGTGGAAACACCATATATTTT
D gene: TRBD2; J gene: TRBJ2-3; clone size: -; V gene: TRBV11-3; CDR3 protein: CASSAGGRRDTQYF; CDR3 DNA: TGTGCCAGCAGCGCGGGGGGGCGTAGAGATACGCAGTATTTT
D gene: -; J gene: TRBJ2-1; clone size: -; V gene: TRBV5-1; CDR3 protein: CASSLDQEQFF; CDR3 DNA: TGCGCCAGCAGCTTGGATCAAGAGCAGTTCTTC
D gene: -; J gene: TRBJ2-3; clone size: -; V gene: TRBV7-3; CDR3 protein: CASSLTSLDTQYF; CDR3 DNA: TGTGCCAGCAGCTTAACCAGCCTAGATACGCAGTATTTT
D gene: TRBD1; J gene: TRBJ2-5; clone size: -; V gene: TRBV9; CDR3 protein: CASSVEDRGLQETQYF; CDR3 DNA: TGTGCCAGCAGCGTAGAGGACAGGGGGCTGCAAGAGACCCAGTACTTC
D gene: -; J gene: TRBJ2-1; clone size: -; V gene: TRBV30; CDR3 protein: CAWSVSQGPSSYNEQFF; CDR3 DNA: TGTGCCTGGAGTGTTTCTCAGGGGCCCAGCTCCTACAATGAGCAGTTCTTC
D gene: -; J gene: TRBJ1-1; clone size: -; V gene: TRBV4-1; CDR3 protein: CASSLDRNTEAFF; CDR3 DNA: TGCGCCAGCAGCCTCGACAGGAACACTGAAGCTTTCTTT
D gene: TRBD2; J gene: TRBJ2-5; clone size: -; V gene: TRBV10-3; CDR3 protein: CAISGPTNLAGGRETQYF; CDR3 DNA: TGTGCCATCAGCGGCCCCACCAATCTAGCGGGGGGGCGGGAGACCCAGTACTTC
D gene: TRBD1; J gene: TRBJ1-1; clone size: -; V gene: TRBV27; CDR3 protein: CASSSGTAQSGAFF; CDR3 DNA: TGTGCCAGCAGTTCAGGGACAGCCCAATCCGGGGCTTTCTTT
D gene: -; J gene: TRBJ1-1; clone size: -; V gene: TRBV7-9; CDR3 protein: CASSLDPGRVVNTEAFF; CDR3 DNA: TGTGCCAGCAGCCTAGACCCGGGGAGGGTGGTGAACACTGAAGCTTTCTTT